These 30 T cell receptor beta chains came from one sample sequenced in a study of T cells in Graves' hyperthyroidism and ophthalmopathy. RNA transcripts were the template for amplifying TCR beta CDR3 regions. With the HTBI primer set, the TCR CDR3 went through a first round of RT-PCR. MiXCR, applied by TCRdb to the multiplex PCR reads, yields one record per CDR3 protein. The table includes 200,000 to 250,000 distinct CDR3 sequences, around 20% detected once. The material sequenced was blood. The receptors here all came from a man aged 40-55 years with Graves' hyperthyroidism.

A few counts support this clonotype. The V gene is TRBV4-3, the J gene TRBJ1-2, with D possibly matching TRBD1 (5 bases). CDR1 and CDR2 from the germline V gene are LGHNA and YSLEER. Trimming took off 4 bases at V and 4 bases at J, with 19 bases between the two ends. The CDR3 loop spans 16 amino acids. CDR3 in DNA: TGCGCCAGCAGCCCAAATCTGGGGGACCGACCCTATGGCTACACCTTC. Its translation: CASSPNLGDRPYGYTF.

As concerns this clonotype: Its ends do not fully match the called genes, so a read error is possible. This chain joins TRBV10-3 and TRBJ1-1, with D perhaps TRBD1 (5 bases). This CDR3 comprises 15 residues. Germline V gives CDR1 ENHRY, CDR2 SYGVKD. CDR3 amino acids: CAITRGALSGTEASF. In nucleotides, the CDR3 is TGTGCCATCACGAGGGGAGCCCTTAGCGGCACTGAAGCTTCCTTT.

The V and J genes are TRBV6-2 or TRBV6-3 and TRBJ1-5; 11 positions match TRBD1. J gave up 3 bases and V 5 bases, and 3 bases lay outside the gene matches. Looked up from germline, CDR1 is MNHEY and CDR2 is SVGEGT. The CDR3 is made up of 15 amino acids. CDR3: CASSPGQGDNQPQHF. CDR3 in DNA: TGTGCCAGCAGTCCGGGACAGGGGGACAATCAGCCCCAGCATTTT.

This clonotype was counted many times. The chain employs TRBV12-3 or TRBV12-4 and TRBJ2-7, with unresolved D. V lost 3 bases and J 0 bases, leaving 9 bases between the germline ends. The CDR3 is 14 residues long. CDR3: CASSFTFSSYEQYF. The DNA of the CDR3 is TGTGCCAGCAGTTTCACGTTTAGCTCCTACGAGCAGTACTTC.

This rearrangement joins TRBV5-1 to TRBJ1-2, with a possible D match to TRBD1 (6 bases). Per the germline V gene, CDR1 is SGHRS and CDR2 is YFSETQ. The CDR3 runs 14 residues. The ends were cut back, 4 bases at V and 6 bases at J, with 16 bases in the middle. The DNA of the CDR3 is TGCGCCAGCAGCCTGGGAGCGGGGGGCGATGGCTACACCTTC. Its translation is CASSLGAGGDGYTF.

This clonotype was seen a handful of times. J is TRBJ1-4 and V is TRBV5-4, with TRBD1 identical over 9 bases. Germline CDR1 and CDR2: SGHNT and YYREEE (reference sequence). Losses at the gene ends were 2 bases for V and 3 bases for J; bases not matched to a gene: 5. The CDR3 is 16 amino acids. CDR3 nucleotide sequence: TGTGCCAGCAGCTTCGGACAGGGGCTGTCTAATGAAAAACTGTTTTTT. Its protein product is CASSFGQGLSNEKLFF.

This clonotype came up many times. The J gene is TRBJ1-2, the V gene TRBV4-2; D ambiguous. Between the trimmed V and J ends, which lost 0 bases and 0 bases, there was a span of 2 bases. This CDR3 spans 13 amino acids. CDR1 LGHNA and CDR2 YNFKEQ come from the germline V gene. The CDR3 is CASSQESNYGYTF. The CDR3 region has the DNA TGTGCCAGCAGCCAAGAATCTAACTATGGCTACACCTTC.

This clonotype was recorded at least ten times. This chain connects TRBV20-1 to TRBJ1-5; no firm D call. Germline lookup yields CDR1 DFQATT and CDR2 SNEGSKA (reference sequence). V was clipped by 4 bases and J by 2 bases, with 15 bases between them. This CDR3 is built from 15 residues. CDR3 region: CSATGPARGNQPQHF. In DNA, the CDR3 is TGCAGTGCTACGGGTCCTGCTAGGGGCAATCAGCCCCAGCATTTT.

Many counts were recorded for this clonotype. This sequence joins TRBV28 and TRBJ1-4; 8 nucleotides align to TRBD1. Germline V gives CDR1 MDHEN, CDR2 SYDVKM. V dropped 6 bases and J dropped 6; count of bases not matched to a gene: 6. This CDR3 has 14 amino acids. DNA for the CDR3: TGTGCCAGCAGGTCAGGGGGCTTGGATGAAAAACTGTTTTTT. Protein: CASRSGGLDEKLFF.

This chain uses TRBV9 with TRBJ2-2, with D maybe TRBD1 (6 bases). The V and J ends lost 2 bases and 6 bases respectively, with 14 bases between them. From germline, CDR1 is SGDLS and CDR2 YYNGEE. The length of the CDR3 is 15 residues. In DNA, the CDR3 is TGTGCCAGCAGCGTCCCCTCAACAGGGCCCGGGGAGCTGTTTTTT. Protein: CASSVPSTGPGELFF.

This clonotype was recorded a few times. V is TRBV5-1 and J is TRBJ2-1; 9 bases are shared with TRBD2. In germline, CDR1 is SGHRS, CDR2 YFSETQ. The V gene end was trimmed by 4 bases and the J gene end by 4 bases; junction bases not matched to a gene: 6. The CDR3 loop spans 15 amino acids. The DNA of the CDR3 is TGCGCCAGCAGCGTGCGGGGGGGCCGGTACAATGAGCAGTTCTTC. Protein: CASSVRGGRYNEQFF.

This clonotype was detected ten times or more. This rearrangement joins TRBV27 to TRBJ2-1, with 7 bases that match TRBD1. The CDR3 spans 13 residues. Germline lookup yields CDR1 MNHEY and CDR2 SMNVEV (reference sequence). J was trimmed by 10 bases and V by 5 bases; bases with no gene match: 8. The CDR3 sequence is CASSRARGREQFF. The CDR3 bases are TGTGCCAGCAGTCGCGCAAGGGGGCGCGAGCAGTTCTTC.

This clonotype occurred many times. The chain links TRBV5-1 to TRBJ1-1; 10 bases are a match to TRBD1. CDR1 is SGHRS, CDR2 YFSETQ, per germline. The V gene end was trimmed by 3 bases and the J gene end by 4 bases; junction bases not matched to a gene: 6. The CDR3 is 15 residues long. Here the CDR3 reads CASSSSTGGTTEAFF. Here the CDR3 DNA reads TGCGCCAGCAGCTCCTCGACAGGGGGCACCACTGAAGCTTTCTTT.

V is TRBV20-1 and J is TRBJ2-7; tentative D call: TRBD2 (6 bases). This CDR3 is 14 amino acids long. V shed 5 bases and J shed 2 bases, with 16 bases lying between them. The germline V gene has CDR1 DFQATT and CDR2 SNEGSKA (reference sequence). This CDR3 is CSALQRSGAYEQYF. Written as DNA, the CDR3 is TGCAGTGCTCTCCAAAGATCGGGGGCCTACGAGCAGTACTTC.

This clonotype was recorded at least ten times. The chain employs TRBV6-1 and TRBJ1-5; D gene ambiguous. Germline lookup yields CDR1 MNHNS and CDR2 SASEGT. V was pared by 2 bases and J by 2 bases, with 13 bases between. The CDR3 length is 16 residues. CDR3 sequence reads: CASSEQTAWGNQPQHF. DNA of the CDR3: TGTGCCAGCAGTGAACAAACAGCCTGGGGCAATCAGCCCCAGCATTTT.

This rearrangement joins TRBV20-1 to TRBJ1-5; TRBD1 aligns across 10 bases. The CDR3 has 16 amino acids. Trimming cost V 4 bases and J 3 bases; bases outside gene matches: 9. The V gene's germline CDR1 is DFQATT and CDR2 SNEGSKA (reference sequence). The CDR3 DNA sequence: TGCAGTGCTATAATGTTTGGGACAGGGGCCAATCAGCCCCAGCATTTT. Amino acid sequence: CSAIMFGTGANQPQHF.

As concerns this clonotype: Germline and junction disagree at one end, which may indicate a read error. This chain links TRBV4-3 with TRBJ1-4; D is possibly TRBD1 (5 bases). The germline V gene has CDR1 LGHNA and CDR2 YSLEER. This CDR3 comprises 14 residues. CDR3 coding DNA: TGCGCCACCAGCCGGGGGGTAACTAATGAAAAACTGTTTTTT. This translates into CATSRGVTNEKLFF.

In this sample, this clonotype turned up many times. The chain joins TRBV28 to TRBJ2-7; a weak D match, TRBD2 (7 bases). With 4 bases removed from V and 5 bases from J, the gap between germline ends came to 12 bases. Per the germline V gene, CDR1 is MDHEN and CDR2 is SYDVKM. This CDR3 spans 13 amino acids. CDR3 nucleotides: TGTGCCAGCAGTTCGGGGGGCATGCACGAGCAGTACTTC. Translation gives CASSSGGMHEQYF.

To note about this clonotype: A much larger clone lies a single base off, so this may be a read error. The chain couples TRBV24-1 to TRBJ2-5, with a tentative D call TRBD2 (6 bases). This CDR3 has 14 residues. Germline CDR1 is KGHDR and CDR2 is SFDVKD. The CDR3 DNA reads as TGTGCCGCCAGTGATCTAGCGTTGGAAGAGACCCAGTACTTC. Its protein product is CAASDLALEETQYF.

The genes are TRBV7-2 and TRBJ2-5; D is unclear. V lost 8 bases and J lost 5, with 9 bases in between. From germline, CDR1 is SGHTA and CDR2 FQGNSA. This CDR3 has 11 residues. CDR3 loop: CASGLRETQYF. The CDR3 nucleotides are TGTGCCAGCGGTCTACGGGAGACCCAGTACTTC.

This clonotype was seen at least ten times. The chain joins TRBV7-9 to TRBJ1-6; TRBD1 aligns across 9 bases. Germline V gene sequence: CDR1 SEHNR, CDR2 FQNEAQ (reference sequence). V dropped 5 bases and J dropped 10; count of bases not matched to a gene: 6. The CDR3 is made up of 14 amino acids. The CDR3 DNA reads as TGTGCCAGCAGCCAACAGGGGGCTGAATCACCCCTCCACTTT. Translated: CASSQQGAESPLHF.

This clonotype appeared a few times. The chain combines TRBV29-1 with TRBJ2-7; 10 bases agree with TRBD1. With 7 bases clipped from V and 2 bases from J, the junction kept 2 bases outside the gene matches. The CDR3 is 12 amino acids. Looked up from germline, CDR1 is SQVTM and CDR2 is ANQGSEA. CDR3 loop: CSAGTGAYEQYF. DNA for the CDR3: TGCAGCGCCGGGACAGGGGCCTACGAGCAGTACTTC.

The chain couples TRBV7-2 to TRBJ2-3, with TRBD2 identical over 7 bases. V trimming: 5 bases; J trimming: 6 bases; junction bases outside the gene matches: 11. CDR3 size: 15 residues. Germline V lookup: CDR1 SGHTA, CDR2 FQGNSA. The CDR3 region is CASSPMGREVDTQYF. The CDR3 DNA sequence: TGTGCCAGCAGCCCCATGGGACGGGAGGTGGATACGCAGTATTTT. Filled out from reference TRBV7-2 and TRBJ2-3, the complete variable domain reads GAGVSQSPSNKVTEKGKDVELRCDPISGHTALYWYRQSLGQGLEFLIYFQGNSAPDKSGLPSDRFSAERTGGSVSTLTIQRTQQEDSAVYLCASSPMGREVDTQYFGPGTRLTVL.

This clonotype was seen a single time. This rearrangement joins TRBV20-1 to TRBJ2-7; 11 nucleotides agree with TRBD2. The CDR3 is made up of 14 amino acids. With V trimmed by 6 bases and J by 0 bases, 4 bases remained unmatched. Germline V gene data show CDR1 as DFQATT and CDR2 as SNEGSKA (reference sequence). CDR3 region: CSALTSGDSYEQYF. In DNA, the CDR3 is TGCAGTGCCCTGACTAGCGGGGACTCCTACGAGCAGTACTTC.

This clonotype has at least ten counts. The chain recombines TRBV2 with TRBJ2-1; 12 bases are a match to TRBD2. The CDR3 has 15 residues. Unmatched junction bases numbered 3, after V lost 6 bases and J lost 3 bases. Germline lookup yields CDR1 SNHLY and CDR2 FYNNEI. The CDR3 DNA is TGTGCCAGCAGACCACTAGCGGGGGGCTACAATGAGCAGTTCTTC. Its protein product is CASRPLAGGYNEQFF. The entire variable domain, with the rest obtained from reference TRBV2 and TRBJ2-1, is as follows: EPEVTQTPSHQVTQMGQEVILRCVPISNHLYFYWYRQILGQKVEFLVSFYNNEISEKSEIFDDQFSVERPDGSNFTLKIRSTKLEDSAMYFCASRPLAGGYNEQFFGPGTRLTVL.

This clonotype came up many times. CDR3 in DNA: TGTGCCAGCAGCTTAGATGCCCCCCAAGGAGGCACAGATACGCAGTATTTT. It translates to CASSLDAPQGGTDTQYF. This chain uses TRBV7-9 with TRBJ2-3; D unresolved. The V end was cut by 1 base, the J end by 1 base, with 15 bases between. Germline V gene sequence: CDR1 SEHNR, CDR2 FQNEAQ (reference sequence). This CDR3 region has 17 residues.

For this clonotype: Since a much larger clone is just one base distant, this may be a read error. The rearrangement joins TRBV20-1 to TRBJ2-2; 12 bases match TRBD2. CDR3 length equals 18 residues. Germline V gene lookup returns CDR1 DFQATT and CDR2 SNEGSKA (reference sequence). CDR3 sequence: CSVRGLGTSGPNTGELFF. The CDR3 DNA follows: TGCAGTGTTAGAGGCTTAGGGACTAGCGGGCCGAACACCGGGGAGCTGTTTTTT.

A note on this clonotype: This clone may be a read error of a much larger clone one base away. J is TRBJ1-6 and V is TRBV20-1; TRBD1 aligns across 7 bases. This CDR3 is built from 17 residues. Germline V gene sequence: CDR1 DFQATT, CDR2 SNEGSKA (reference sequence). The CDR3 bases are TGCAGTGCTCGGAGGGGCCGGTGGGACAGAAATAATTCACCCCTCCGCTTT. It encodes CSARRGRWDRNNSPLRF.

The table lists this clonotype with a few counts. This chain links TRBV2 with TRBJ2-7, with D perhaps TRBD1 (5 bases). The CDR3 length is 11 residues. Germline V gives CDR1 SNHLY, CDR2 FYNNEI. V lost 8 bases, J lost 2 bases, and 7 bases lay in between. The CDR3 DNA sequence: TGTGCCAGCGGGGCCGCCTACGAGCAGTACTTC. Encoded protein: CASGAAYEQYF.

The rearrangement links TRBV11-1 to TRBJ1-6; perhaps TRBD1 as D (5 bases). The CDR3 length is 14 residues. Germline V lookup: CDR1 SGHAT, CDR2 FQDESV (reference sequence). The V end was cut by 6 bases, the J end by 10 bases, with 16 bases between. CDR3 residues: CASSWRGTTSPLHF. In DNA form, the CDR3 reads TGTGCCAGCAGTTGGAGGGGCACGACCTCACCCCTCCACTTT.